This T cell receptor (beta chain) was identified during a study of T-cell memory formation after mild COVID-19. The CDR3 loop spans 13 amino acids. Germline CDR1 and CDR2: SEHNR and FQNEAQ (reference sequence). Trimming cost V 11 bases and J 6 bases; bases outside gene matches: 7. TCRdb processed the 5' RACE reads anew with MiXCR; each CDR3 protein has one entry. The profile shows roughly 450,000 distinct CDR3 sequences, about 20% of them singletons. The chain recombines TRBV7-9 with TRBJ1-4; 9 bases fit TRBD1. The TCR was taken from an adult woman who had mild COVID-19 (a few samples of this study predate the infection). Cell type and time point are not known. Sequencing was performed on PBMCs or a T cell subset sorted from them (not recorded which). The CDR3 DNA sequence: TGTGCCTCACAGGGGGCGTGGGATGAAAAACTGTTTTTT. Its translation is CASQGAWDEKLFF.